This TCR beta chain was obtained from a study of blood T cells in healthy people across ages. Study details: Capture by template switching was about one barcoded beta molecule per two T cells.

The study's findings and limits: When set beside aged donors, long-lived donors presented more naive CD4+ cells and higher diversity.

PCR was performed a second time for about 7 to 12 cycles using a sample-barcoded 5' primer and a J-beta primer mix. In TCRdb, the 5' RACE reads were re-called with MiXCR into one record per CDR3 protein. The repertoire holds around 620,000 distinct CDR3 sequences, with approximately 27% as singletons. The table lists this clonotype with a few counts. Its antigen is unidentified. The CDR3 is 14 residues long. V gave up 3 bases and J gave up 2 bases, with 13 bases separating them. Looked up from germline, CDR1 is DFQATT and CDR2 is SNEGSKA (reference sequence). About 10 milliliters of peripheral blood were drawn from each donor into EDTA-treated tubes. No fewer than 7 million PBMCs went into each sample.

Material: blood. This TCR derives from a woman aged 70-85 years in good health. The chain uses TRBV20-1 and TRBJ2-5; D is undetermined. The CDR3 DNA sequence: TGCAGTGCTAGCTCGAGGCTGTTACAAGAGACCCAGTACTTC. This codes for CSASSRLLQETQYF.